This T cell receptor beta chain is from a study of T cell responses to AZD1222 COVID-19 vaccine. Study-level points and caveats: Spike as a whole was targeted by vaccine-associated CD4 TCRs, dominant at 160-218 and 743-854. Donor demographics were predominantly white British with a female majority; clonal diversity may be underestimated.

Repertoires were generated with immunoSEQ multiplex PCR, while TCRdb's copy carries only in-frame clones and drops some. The sample shows approximately 77,000 clones, 70% to 90% of them seen only once. Of note for this clone: Its antigen remains unidentified.

Germline V gene data show CDR1 as WNHNN and CDR2 as SYGVQD (reference sequence). Trimming left V 1 base short and J 4 bases short, with 14 bases between. This CDR3 is 16 amino acids long. The sample in question was peripheral blood, obtained 28 days after the second AZD1222 dose. This clonotype was obtained from an adult who received the AZD1222 COVID-19 vaccine. This rearrangement joins TRBV10-1 to TRBJ1-3; D is unclear. CDR3 region: CASSELVWGWGNTIYF. The DNA for the CDR3 is TGCGCCAGCAGTGAGTTGGTGTGGGGATGGGGAAACACCATATATTTT.